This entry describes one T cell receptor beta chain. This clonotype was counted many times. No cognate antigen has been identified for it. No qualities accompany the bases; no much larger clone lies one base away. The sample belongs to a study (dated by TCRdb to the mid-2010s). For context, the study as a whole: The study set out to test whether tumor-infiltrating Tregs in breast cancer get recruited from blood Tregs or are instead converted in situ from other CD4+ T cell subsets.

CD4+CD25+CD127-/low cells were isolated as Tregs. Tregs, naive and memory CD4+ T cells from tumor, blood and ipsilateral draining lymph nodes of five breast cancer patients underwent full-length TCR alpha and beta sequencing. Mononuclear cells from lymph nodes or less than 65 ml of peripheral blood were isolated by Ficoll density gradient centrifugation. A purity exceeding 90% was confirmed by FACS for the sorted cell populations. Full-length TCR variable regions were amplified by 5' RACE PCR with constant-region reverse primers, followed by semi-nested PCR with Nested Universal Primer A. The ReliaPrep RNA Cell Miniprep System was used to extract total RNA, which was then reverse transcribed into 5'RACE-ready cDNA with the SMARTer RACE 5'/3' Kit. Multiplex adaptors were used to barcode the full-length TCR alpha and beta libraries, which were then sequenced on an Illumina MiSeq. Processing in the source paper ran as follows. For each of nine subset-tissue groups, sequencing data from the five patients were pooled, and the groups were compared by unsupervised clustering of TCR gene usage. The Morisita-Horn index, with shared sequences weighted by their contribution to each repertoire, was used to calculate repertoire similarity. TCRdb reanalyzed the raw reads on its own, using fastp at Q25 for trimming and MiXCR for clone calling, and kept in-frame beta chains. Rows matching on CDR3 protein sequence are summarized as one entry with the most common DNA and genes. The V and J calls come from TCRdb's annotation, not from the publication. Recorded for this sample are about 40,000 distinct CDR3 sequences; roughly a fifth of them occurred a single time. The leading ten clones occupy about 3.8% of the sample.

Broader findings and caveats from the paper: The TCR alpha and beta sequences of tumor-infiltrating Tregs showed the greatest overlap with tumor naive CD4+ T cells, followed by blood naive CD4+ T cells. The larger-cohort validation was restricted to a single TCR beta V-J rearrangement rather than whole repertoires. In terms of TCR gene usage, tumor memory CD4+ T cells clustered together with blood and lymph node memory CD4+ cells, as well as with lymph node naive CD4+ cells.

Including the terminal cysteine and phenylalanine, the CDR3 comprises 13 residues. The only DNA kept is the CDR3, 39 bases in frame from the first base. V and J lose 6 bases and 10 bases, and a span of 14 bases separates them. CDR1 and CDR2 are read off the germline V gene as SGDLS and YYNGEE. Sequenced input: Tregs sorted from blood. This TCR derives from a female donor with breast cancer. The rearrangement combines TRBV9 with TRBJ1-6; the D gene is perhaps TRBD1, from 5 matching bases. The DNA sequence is TGTGCCAGCACCCGGGACGAGAACTCACCCCTCCACTTT. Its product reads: CASTRDENSPLHF.